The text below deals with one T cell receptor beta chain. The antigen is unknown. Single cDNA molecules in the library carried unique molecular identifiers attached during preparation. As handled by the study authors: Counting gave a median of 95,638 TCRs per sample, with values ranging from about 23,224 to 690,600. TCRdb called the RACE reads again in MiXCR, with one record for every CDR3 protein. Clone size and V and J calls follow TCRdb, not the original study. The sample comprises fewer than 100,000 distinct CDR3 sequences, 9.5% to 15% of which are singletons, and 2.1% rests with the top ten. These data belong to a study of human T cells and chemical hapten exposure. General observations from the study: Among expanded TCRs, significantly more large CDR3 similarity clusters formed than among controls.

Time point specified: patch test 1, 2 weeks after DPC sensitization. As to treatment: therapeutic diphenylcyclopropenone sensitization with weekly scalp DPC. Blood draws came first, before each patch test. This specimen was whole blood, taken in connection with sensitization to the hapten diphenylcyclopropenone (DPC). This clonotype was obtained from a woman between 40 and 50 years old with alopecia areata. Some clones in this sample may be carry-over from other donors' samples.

CDR3 bases: TGTGCCAGCAGTTCCCCTTCTAGCGGGAGTCACTATGAGCAGTACTTC. It encodes CASSSPSSGSHYEQYF. The chain recombines TRBV28 with TRBJ2-7; 10 bases match TRBD2. V shed 4 bases and J 7 bases; nucleotides not matched to a gene: 13. Per germline, CDR1 MDHEN and CDR2 SYDVKM. The CDR3 consists of 16 residues.